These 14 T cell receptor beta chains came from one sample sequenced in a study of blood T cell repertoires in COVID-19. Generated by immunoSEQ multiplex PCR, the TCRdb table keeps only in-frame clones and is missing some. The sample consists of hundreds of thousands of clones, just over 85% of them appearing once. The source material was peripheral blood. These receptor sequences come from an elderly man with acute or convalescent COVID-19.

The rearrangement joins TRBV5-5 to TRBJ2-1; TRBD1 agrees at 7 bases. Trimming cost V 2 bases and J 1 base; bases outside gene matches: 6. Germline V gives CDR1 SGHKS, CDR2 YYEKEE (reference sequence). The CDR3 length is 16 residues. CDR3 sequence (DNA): TGTGCCAGCAGCTTAGGTTCAGGGGGATCCTACAATGAGCAGTTCTTC. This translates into CASSLGSGGSYNEQFF.

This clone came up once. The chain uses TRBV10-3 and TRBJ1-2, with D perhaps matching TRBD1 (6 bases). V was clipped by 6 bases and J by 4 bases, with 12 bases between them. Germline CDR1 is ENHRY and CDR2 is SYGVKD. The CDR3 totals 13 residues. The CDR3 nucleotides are TGTGCCATCAGATGGACAGAACCCTATGGCTACACCTTC. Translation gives CAIRWTEPYGYTF.

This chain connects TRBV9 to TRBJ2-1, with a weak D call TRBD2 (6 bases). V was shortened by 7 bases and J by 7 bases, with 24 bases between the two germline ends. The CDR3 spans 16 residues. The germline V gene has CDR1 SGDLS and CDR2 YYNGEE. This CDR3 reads CASGPTGRTTGNEQFF. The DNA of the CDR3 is TGTGCCAGCGGACCGACTGGGAGGACTACTGGGAATGAGCAGTTCTTC.

The CDR3 DNA reads TGTGCCAGCAGCGCACCTCCACGAGGGAAGTCAAACACTGAAGCTTTCTTT. It specifies CASSAPPRGKSNTEAFF. The chain links TRBV21-1 to TRBJ1-1. TRBV21-1 is assigned pseudogene status. The CDR3 loop spans 17 amino acids.

The CDR3 region has the DNA TGTGCCAGCAGCCCCGCGGGGGGGTACACTGAAGCTTTCTTT. It codes for CASSPAGGYTEAFF. This chain uses TRBV7-3 with TRBJ1-1; D is perhaps TRBD1 (5 bases). Trimming pared 5 bases from V and 3 bases from J, leaving 13 bases between. The CDR3 spans 14 residues. Germline V gives CDR1 SGHTA, CDR2 FQGTGA.

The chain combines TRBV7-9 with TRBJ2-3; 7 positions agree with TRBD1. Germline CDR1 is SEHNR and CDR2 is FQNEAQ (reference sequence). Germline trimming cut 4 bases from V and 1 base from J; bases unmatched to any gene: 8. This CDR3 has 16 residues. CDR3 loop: CASSSSLGQRTDTQYF. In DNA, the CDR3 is TGTGCCAGCAGCTCATCGCTGGGACAGCGCACAGATACGCAGTATTTT.

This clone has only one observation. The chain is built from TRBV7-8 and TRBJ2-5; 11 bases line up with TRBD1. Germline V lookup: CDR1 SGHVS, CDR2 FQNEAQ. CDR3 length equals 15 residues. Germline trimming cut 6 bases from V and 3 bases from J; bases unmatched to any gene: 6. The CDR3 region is CASSRTGGSEETQYF. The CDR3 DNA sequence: TGTGCCAGCAGTCGGACAGGGGGCTCGGAAGAGACCCAGTACTTC.

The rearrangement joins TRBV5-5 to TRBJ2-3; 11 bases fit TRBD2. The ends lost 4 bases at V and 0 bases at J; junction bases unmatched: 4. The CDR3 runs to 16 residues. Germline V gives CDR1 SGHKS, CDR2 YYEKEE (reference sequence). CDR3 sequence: CASSTGLAGSTDTQYF. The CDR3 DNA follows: TGTGCCAGCAGCACCGGACTAGCGGGTAGCACAGATACGCAGTATTTT.

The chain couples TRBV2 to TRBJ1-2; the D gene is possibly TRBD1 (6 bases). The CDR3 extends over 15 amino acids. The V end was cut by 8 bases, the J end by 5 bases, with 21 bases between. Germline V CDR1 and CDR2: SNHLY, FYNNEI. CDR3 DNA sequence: TGTGCCAGCTTCAATGGGGGCACAAGGAGGTATGGCTACACCTTC. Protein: CASFNGGTRRYGYTF.

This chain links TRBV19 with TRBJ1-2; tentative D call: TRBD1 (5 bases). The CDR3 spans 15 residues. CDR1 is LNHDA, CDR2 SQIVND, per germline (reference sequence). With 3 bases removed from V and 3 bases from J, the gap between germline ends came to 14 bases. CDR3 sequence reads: CASSIWGVSDYGYTF. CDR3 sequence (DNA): TGTGCCAGTAGTATCTGGGGGGTATCGGACTATGGCTACACCTTC.

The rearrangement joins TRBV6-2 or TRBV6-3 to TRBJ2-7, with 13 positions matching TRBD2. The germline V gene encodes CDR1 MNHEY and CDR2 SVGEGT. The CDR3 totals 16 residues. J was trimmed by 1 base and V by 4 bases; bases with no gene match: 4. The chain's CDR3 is CASSSPGLAGSYEQYF. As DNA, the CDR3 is TGTGCCAGCAGTTCGCCGGGACTAGCGGGATCCTACGAGCAGTACTTC.

The CDR3 reads CASSRDSDPVRFF. Written as DNA, the CDR3 is TGTGCCAGCAGCAGGGACAGTGACCCGGTCAGGTTCTTC. The rearrangement links TRBV2 to TRBJ2-1, with 7 bases that match TRBD1. CDR3 length equals 13 residues. With V trimmed by 6 bases and J by 15 bases, 14 bases remained unmatched. CDR1 and CDR2 (germline): SNHLY, FYNNEI.

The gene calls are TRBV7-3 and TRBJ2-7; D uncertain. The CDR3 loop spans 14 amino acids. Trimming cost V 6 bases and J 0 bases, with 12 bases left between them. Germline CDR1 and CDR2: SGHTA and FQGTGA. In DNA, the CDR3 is TGTGCCAGCAGGTACGGCGGTTCCTCCTACGAGCAGTACTTC. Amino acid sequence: CASRYGGSSYEQYF.

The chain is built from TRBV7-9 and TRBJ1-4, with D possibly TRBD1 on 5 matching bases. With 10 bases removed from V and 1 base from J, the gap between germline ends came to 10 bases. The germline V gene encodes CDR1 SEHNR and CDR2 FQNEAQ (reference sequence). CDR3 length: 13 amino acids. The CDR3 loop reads CATPDITNEKLFF. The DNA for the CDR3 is TGTGCCACCCCGGACATAACTAATGAAAAACTGTTTTTT.